Presented here are 3 T cell receptor beta chains from one specimen sequenced in a study of immune heterogeneity within non-small cell lung tumors. For the TCR beta CDR3, multiplex PCR with 32 V and 13 J primers performed the amplification. One entry per CDR3 protein results from TCRdb running MiXCR on the multiplex PCR reads. The sample has around 21,000 distinct CDR3 sequences, around 30% seen once. The authors used about 600 ng of bulk tumor genomic DNA per sample as template. The authors collected several far-apart biopsies from each primary tumor during surgery. Curative operations were performed on patients who had untreated, newly diagnosed non-small cell lung cancer. The sequencing input was lung tumor tissue. The receptors derive from a man between 40 and 49 years old with non-small cell lung cancer.

This clonotype was seen only a few times. The chain couples TRBV18 to TRBJ2-7; TRBD2 aligns across 8 bases. The CDR3 contains 16 residues. Germline lookup yields CDR1 KGHSH and CDR2 LQKENI. V was pared by 4 bases and J by 6 bases, with 14 bases of the junction left unmatched. For the CDR3, the DNA is TGTGCCAGCTCACGAGACCCCCCGGGAGGGAACGGCGAGCAGTACTTC. Amino acids: CASSRDPPGGNGEQYF.

The gene calls are TRBV5-5 and TRBJ1-2, with TRBD1 matching over 9 bases. In germline, CDR1 is SGHKS, CDR2 YYEKEE (reference sequence). There are 14 residues in the CDR3. Trimming at V came to 0 bases and at J to 8 bases, leaving 5 bases not matched to a gene. In DNA form, the CDR3 reads TGTGCCAGCAGCTTGGGAACAGGGGGCTGGGGCTACACCTTC. It specifies CASSLGTGGWGYTF.

This clonotype was seen only a few times. A junction boundary mismatches the germline segment, possibly from a read error. The chain joins TRBV7-7 to TRBJ2-1; 12 bases align to TRBD1. CDR1 and CDR2 from the germline V gene are SSHAT and FNYEAQ (reference sequence). CDR3 size: 14 residues. This CDR3 reads CASSLGQGAGEQFF. The CDR3 DNA sequence: TGTGCTAGCAGCTTGGGACAGGGGGCGGGCGAGCAGTTCTTC.